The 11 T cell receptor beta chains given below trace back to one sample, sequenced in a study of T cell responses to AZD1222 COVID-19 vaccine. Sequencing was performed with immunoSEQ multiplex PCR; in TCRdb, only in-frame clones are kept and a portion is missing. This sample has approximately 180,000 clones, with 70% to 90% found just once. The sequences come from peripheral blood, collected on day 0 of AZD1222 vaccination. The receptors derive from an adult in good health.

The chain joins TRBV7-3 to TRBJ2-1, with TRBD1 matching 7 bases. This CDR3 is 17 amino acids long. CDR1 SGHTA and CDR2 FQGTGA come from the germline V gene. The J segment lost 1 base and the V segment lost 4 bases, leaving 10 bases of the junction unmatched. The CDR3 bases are TGTGCCAGCAGCTCTAAACGACAGGGCGAGTCCTACAATGAGCAGTTCTTC. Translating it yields CASSSKRQGESYNEQFF.

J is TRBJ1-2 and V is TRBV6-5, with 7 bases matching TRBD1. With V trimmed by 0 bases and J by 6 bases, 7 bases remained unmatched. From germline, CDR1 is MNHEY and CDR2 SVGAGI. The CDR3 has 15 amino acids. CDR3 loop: CASSYSIGTENGYTF. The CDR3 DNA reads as TGTGCCAGCAGTTACTCAATTGGGACAGAGAATGGCTACACCTTC.

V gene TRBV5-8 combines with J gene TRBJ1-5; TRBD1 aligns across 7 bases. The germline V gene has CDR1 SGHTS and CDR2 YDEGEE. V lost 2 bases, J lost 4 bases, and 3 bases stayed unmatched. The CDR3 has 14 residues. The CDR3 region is CASSFLTGNQPQHF. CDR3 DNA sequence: TGTGCCAGCAGCTTTTTGACAGGGAATCAGCCCCAGCATTTT.

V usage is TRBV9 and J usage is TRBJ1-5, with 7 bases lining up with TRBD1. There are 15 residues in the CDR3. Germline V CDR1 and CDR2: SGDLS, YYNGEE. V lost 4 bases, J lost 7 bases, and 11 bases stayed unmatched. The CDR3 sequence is CASSSHRGLGQPQHF. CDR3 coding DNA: TGTGCCAGCAGCTCCCACAGGGGTTTGGGCCAGCCCCAGCATTTT.

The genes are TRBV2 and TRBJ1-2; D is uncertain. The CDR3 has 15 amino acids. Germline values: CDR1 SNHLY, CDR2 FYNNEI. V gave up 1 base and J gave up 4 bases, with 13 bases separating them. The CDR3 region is CASSEEARGGYGYTF. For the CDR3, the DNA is TGTGCCAGCAGTGAAGAGGCGCGGGGAGGCTATGGCTACACCTTC.

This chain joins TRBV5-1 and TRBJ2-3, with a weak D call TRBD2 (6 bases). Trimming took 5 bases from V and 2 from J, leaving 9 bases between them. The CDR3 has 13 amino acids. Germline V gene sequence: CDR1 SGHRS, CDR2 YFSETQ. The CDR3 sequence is CASSPRDTDTQYF. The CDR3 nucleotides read TGCGCCAGCAGTCCGCGGGACACAGATACGCAGTATTTT.

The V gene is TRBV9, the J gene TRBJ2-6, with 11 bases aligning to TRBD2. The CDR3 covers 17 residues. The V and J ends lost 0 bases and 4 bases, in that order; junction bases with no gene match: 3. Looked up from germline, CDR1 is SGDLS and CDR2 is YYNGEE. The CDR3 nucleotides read TGTGCCAGCAGCGTAGTACTAGCGGGGGTCGGGGCCAACGTCCTGACTTTC. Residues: CASSVVLAGVGANVLTF.

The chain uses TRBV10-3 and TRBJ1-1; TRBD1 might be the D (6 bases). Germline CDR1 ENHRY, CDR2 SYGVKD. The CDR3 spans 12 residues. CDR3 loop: CAERGENTEAFF. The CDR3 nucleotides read TGTGCAGAGAGGGGGGAGAACACTGAAGCTTTCTTT.

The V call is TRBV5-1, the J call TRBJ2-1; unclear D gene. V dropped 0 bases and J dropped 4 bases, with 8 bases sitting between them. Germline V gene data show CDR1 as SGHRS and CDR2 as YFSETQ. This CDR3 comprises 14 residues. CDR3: CASSLGYGYNEQFF. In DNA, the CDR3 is TGCGCCAGCAGCTTGGGATACGGTTACAATGAGCAGTTCTTC.

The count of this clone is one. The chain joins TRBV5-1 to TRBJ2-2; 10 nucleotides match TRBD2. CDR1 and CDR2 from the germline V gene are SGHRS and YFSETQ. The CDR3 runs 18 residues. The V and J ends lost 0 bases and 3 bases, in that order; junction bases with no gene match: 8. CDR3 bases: TGCGCCAGCAGCTTGGGGCGTCAGCGGGGGGGCTACACCGGGGAGCTGTTTTTT. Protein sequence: CASSLGRQRGGYTGELFF.

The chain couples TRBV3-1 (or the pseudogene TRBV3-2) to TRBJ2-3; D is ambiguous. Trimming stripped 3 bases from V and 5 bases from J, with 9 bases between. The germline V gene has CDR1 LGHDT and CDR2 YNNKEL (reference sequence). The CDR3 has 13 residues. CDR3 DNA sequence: TGTGCCAGCAGCCAGGGCCTCGAAGATACGCAGTATTTT. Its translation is CASSQGLEDTQYF.